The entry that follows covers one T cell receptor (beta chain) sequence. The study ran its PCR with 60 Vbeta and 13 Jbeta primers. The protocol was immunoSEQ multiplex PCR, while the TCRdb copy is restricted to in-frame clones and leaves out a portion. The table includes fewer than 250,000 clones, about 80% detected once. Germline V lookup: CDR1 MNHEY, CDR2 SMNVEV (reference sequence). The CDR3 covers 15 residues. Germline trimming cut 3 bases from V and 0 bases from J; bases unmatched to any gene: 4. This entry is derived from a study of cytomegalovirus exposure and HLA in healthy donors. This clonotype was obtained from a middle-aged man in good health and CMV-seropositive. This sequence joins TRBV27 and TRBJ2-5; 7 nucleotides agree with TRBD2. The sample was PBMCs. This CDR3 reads CASSLSGAYQETQYF. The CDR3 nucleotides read TGTGCCAGCAGTTTGAGCGGGGCATACCAAGAGACCCAGTACTTC.